What follows is one TCR beta chain and its context. The data were obtained in a study of blood T cell repertoires in COVID-19. Across the whole study: Acute-phase and convalescent COVID-19 samples originated in the United States, Italy and Spain. PBMCs, B-cell-depleted T cells, or T cells provided the cDNA or gDNA that made up the material.

In the authors' methods: From reference gene primer amplification, estimates of nucleated cell counts were derived. Produced via immunoSEQ multiplex PCR; TCRdb's table is partial and in-frame only. V, J and clone size were drawn from that table, and D and trimming were deduced from the DNA. The sample contains over 200,000 clones, roughly 90% of which appear only once. From germline, CDR1 is SGHDT and CDR2 YYEEEE. CDR3 length: 16 amino acids. The junction had 6 bases not matched to a gene; V was cut back by 4 bases and J by 1 base. The clonotype was recovered from a man aged 25-45 years who had recovered from COVID-19. The chain carries TRBV5-6 and TRBJ2-2, with 8 bases fitting TRBD1. The sample consisted of peripheral blood. The CDR3 DNA is TGTGCCAGCAGCAAGACGGGACAGGTGAACACCGGGGAGCTGTTTTTT. Residues: CASSKTGQVNTGELFF.